Listed below are T cell receptor beta chains from one sample, sequenced in a study of beta chain features in type 1 diabetes. Generated by immunoSEQ multiplex PCR, the TCRdb table keeps only in-frame clones and is missing some. This repertoire shows 250,000 to 300,000 clones, 7.5% to 9.5% found once; its top ten account for roughly 1%. Sample: central memory CD4+ T cells from blood. The receptors shown here come from a woman aged 18-29 years in good health. Both conserved end residues are part of each CDR3. A D gene is named only where the DNA matches it firmly. Not every row has a clone size; where given, it reads once, few, many or a size class.

d_call	v_call	j_call	cdr3_length	clone_size	cdr3_aa	cdr3_nt
TRBD1	TRBV29-1	TRBJ1-5	13	few	CSVGSGGQQPQHF	TGCAGCGTTGGGTCAGGGGGCCAACAGCCCCAGCATTTT
.	TRBV5-1	TRBJ2-3	12	.	CASSFSTDTQYF	TGCGCCAGCAGCTTCTCGACAGATACGCAGTATTTT
.	TRBV2	TRBJ2-7	13	many	CASSPTFYYEQYF	TGTGCCAGCAGTCCTACGTTCTACTACGAGCAGTACTTC
TRBD1	TRBV7-9	TRBJ1-6	15	many	CASTLAGTEDSPLHF	TGTGCCAGCACCTTAGCCGGGACAGAGGATTCACCCCTCCACTTT
TRBD1	TRBV7-2	TRBJ1-1	14	many	CASSLQAGGAWAFF	TGTGCCAGCAGCTTACAGGCAGGGGGCGCATGGGCTTTCTTT
.	TRBV4-3	TRBJ2-2	14	.	CASSLKVPSGELFF	TGCGCCAGCAGCCTGAAGGTACCGTCCGGGGAGCTGTTTTTT
.	TRBV7-8	TRBJ2-2	15	few	CASVQGASPTGELFF	TGTGCCAGCGTACAGGGCGCTTCGCCCACCGGGGAGCTGTTTTTT
TRBD1	TRBV19	TRBJ2-2	14	few	CASRDRGDTGELFF	TGTGCCAGTAGGGACAGGGGGGATACCGGGGAGCTGTTTTTT
.	TRBV10-3	TRBJ2-1	14	.	CAISGSSSGNEQFF	TGTGCCATCAGTGGCAGTAGCTCAGGTAATGAGCAGTTCTTC
TRBD1	TRBV6-6	TRBJ2-5	14	.	CASSDRQGQKTQYF	TGTGCCAGCAGTGACCGACAGGGGCAGAAGACCCAGTACTTC
TRBD1	TRBV6-5	TRBJ2-7	16	few	CASSYLFGTGATEQYF	TGTGCCAGCAGTTACTTATTCGGGACAGGTGCTACGGAGCAGTACTTC
TRBD1	TRBV19	TRBJ2-3	14	few	CASRDRGHTDTQYF	TGTGCCAGTAGGGACAGGGGGCATACAGATACGCAGTATTTT
.	TRBV2	TRBJ2-5	14	.	CASSEITAQETQYF	TGTGCCAGCAGTGAAATAACAGCCCAAGAGACCCAGTACTTC
TRBD1	TRBV18	TRBJ2-2	15	.	CASTPDRGGSGELFF	TGTGCCAGCACTCCGGACAGGGGAGGTTCCGGGGAGCTGTTTTTT
.	TRBV7-2	TRBJ2-5	13	few	CASSLGYQETQYF	TGTGCCAGCAGTCTGGGATACCAAGAGACCCAGTACTTC
.	TRBV2	TRBJ2-2	15	few	CASRADLANTGELFF	TGTGCCAGCAGGGCTGACTTGGCGAACACCGGGGAGCTGTTTTTT
.	TRBV7-2	TRBJ2-5	11	many	CASSFGETQYF	TGTGCCAGCAGCTTCGGAGAGACCCAGTACTTC
.	TRBV4-3	TRBJ2-3	16	.	CASSPFWGAGTDTQYF	TGCGCCAGCAGCCCCTTTTGGGGGGCCGGCACAGATACGCAGTATTTT
.	TRBV7-2	TRBJ2-3	14	few	CASSSYLGTDTQYF	TGTGCCAGCAGCTCATACCTCGGCACAGATACGCAGTATTTT
.	TRBV7-3	TRBJ2-4	14	.	CASSLAGQWDIQYF	TGTGCCAGCAGCTTAGCGGGGCAGTGGGACATTCAGTACTTC
.	TRBV11-3	TRBJ2-3	14	few	CASSPDGNTDTQYF	TGTGCCAGCAGCCCTGACGGCAACACAGATACGCAGTATTTT
.	TRBV7-3	TRBJ2-1	13	.	CASSRGAYNEQFF	TGTGCCAGCAGCAGAGGGGCCTACAATGAGCAGTTCTTC
TRBD1	TRBV2	TRBJ1-1	15	.	CASRETGSRNTEAFF	TGTGCCAGCAGGGAGACAGGGTCTCGGAACACTGAAGCTTTCTTT
.	TRBV7-2	TRBJ2-3	12	few	CASSPRRDTQYF	TGTGCCAGCAGCCCTCGACGGGATACGCAGTATTTT
TRBD2	TRBV30	TRBJ2-2	16	.	CAWGGLAGANTGELFF	TGTGCCTGGGGGGGACTAGCGGGAGCGAACACCGGGGAGCTGTTTTTT
.	TRBV10-3	TRBJ1-6	13	many	CATGEGTNSPLHF	TGTGCCACCGGAGAGGGGACAAATTCACCCCTCCACTTT
.	TRBV28	TRBJ2-1	15	few	CASSLSDRTYNEQFF	TGTGCCAGCAGTTTATCAGACAGGACCTACAATGAGCAGTTCTTC
.	TRBV25-1	TRBJ2-2	14	many	CASSEYKGTGELFF	TGTGCCAGCAGTGAATATAAGGGGACCGGGGAGCTGTTTTTT
.	TRBV7-2	TRBJ1-2	15	few	CASSPRSGTWGGYTF	TGTGCCAGCAGCCCCCGCTCCGGGACCTGGGGGGGCTACACCTTC
.	TRBV15	TRBJ1-5	13	.	CATSTRQNQPQHF	TGTGCCACCAGCACCAGGCAAAATCAGCCCCAGCATTTT
.	TRBV29-1	TRBJ1-1	14	few	CSVEALLGNTEAFF	TGCAGCGTTGAAGCCCTTTTGGGGAACACTGAAGCTTTCTTT
.	TRBV2	TRBJ1-1	14	.	CASSVRYSNTEAFF	TGTGCCAGCAGTGTGCGCTACTCTAACACTGAAGCTTTCTTT
.	TRBV4-3	TRBJ1-2	13	few	CASSQVGGRGYTF	TGCGCCAGCAGCCAAGTCGGGGGGAGGGGCTACACCTTC
TRBD1	TRBV18	TRBJ2-3	14	.	CASCGQGRTDTQYF	TGTGCCAGCTGTGGACAGGGGCGCACAGATACGCAGTATTTT
.	TRBV11-1	TRBJ2-1	17	.	CASSLIGFSRGGNEQFF	TGTGCCAGCAGCTTAATAGGCTTTTCCCGGGGCGGCAATGAGCAGTTCTTC
.	TRBV7-9	TRBJ2-3	14	few	CASSFSGDRDTQYF	TGTGCCAGCAGCTTTAGTGGGGACCGAGATACGCAGTATTTT
TRBD1	TRBV6-5	TRBJ2-1	13	.	CASNDRVSVRQFF	TGTGCCAGCAATGACAGGGTGTCGGTTAGGCAGTTCTTC
.	TRBV19	TRBJ2-1	12	few	CLAEGAYNEQFF	TGTTTGGCCGAGGGTGCCTACAATGAGCAGTTCTTC
.	TRBV13	TRBJ2-2	16	few	CASSSRGTANTGELFF	TGTGCCAGCAGCTCGAGGGGGACGGCCAACACCGGGGAGCTGTTTTTT
.	TRBV7-2	TRBJ1-2	15	.	CASSLQGRRGYGYTF	TGTGCCAGCAGCTTGCAGGGTCGGAGAGGGTATGGCTACACCTTC
.	TRBV18	TRBJ2-5	14	.	CASSPPASQETQYF	TGTGCCAGCTCACCGCCTGCTAGCCAAGAGACCCAGTACTTC